This T cell receptor (beta chain) was sequenced for a study of shared clonotypes between healthy human individuals. Nashville, Tennessee was home to all donors, each a Caucasian adult. Genomic DNA of every subset was divided equally among multiple immunoSEQ plates. Sequenced by immunoSEQ multiplex PCR; TCRdb stores in-frame clones only, minus some. The data show about 2.4 million clones, roughly 93% seen once. This CDR3 is built from 16 residues. Trimming cost V 2 bases and J 3 bases; bases outside gene matches: 6. Per germline, CDR1 MNHEY and CDR2 SVGAGI. The sample comprised naive CD4+ T cells from PBMCs. The sample's subset: CD45RA+ positively selected. V gene TRBV6-5 combines with J gene TRBJ2-3, with 9 bases lining up with TRBD2. The receptor was derived from a man between 18 and 29 years old in good health. Some clones in this sample may be carry-over from other donors' samples. In DNA form, the CDR3 reads TGTGCCAGCAGTTACCGGGCTAGCGGGAAAACAGATACGCAGTATTTT. This translates into CASSYRASGKTDTQYF.